The rows below give T cell receptor beta chains drawn from one sample of a study of cytomegalovirus exposure and HLA in healthy donors. The data were produced by immunoSEQ multiplex PCR, yet TCRdb's version contains in-frame clones alone and is incomplete. The sample includes roughly 110,000 clones, 65% to 85% seen only once; the top ten take 5.4%. The sequencing sample was made of PBMCs. The receptors stem from a woman aged 30 to 39 in good health and CMV-seropositive. Each CDR3 is given with its conserved first and last residue. Part of the rows lack a size; the others show once, few, many or a class for expanded clones.

j_call | clone_size | v_call | cdr3_aa
TRBJ1-2 | NA | TRBV7-9 | CAGIAGLDGYTF
TRBJ1-1 | NA | TRBV9 | CASSLRGGSEAFF
TRBJ1-1 | NA | TRBV6-5 | CASSRGQSLPTEAFF
TRBJ2-1 | NA | TRBV4-1 | CASSQTGEPYNEQFF
TRBJ2-7 | few | TRBV28 | CASRPLARSLSYEQYF
TRBJ2-3 | NA | TRBV30 | CAWTRGASGSTDTQYF
TRBJ1-6 | NA | TRBV28 | CASTLGSSYNSPLHF
TRBJ2-7 | NA | TRBV28 | CASRSDRVPSYEQYF
TRBJ2-6 | NA | TRBV27 | CASGSTGSGANVLTF
TRBJ2-3 | NA | TRBV7-6 | CASSLGQAPPADTQYF
TRBJ1-6 | NA | TRBV7-2 | CASSLARDSPLHF
TRBJ2-3 | NA | TRBV7-2 | CASSLEAGVGDTQYF